The 18 T cell receptor beta chains listed next were all sequenced from one sample in a study of CD8 T cells in Susac syndrome (dated by TCRdb to the late 2010s). To prepare the library, the immunoSEQ multiplex PCR assay was applied. RNA was extracted using the RNeasy kit, and roughly 0.5 to 1 microgram was reverse transcribed with random hexamers. TCRdb took the public reads, trimmed them with fastp at Q25, ran MiXCR for clone calling and kept in-frame beta chains. Identical CDR3 protein sequences are pooled into one entry, listed with their most common genes and DNA. The sample includes approximately 90,000 distinct CDR3 sequences, with around 93% observed a single time. The ten most abundant clones make up around 0.3% of the sample. The material sequenced was CD8+ T cells from PBMCs. The receptors stem from a human donor in good health.

V usage is TRBV19 and J usage is TRBJ2-2; D is tentatively TRBD1 or TRBD2 (5 bases each). The CDR3 covers 13 residues. Trimming took 3 bases from V and 5 from J, leaving 7 bases between them. Germline V gene sequence: CDR1 LNHDA, CDR2 SQIVND (reference sequence). The CDR3 sequence: CASSMRGTGELFF. The CDR3 nucleotides read TGTGCCAGTAGTATGAGGGGTACCGGGGAGCTGTTTTTT.

This clonotype was detected once. CDR3 DNA: TGCGCCAGCAGCTTCCTACAGGGTAGGAGTAAGACCGGGGAGCTGTTTTTT. It yields the protein CASSFLQGRSKTGELFF. The J gene is TRBJ2-2, the V gene TRBV5-1; TRBD1 is a possible D gene (6 bases). The CDR3 spans 17 residues. Germline CDR1 and CDR2: SGHRS and YFSETQ. The germline V and J ends were trimmed by 2 bases and 5 bases, with 19 bases remaining between them.

V gene TRBV7-8 combines with J gene TRBJ2-1; 9 nucleotides line up with TRBD2. V shed 3 bases, J shed 7 bases, and the junction held 4 bases outside the gene matches. The CDR3 runs to 14 residues. Germline V CDR1 and CDR2: SGHVS, FQNEAQ. DNA for the CDR3: TGTGCCAGCAGCTTGGGCGGGGGGGCGAATGAGCAGTTCTTC. Encoded protein: CASSLGGGANEQFF.

The rearrangement uses TRBV7-2 and TRBJ2-7; the D gene is possibly TRBD2 (6 bases). Trimming took off 1 base at V and 7 bases at J, with 11 bases between the two ends. Germline-derived CDR1 and CDR2 are SGHTA and FQGNSA. This CDR3 has 13 residues. The CDR3 spells CASSLVETREQYF. As DNA, the CDR3 is TGTGCCAGCAGCTTAGTCGAGACTAGGGAGCAGTACTTC. Complete variable domain (other parts from reference TRBV7-2 and TRBJ2-7): GAGVSQSPSNKVTEKGKDVELRCDPISGHTALYWYRQSLGQGLEFLIYFQGNSAPDKSGLPSDRFSAERTGGSVSTLTIQRTQQEDSAVYLCASSLVETREQYFGPGTRLTVT.

This chain uses TRBV19 with TRBJ2-1, with 7 bases lining up with TRBD1. The CDR3 is 16 amino acids. Per germline, CDR1 LNHDA and CDR2 SQIVND (reference sequence). The junction had 16 bases not matched to a gene; V was cut back by 6 bases and J by 8 bases. The CDR3, as DNA: TGTGCCAGTAGAAAACAGGGGTTGGTAATTAGTGATGAGCAGTTCTTC. Translating gives CASRKQGLVISDEQFF.

The J gene is TRBJ1-3, the V gene TRBV28, with 7 bases that match TRBD1. V gave up 5 bases and J gave up 2 bases; unmatched junction bases: 12. The CDR3 covers 17 residues. From germline, CDR1 is MDHEN and CDR2 SYDVKM. The DNA of the CDR3 is TGTGCCAGCAGTCCACAGGGGACCACTAGGCCTGGAAACACCATATATTTT. This sequence encodes CASSPQGTTRPGNTIYF.

The chain carries TRBV10-3 and TRBJ2-6; D remains unclear. V lost 3 bases to trimming and J lost 4 bases, with 10 bases between them. The CDR3 runs to 15 residues. Germline assignment: CDR1 ENHRY and CDR2 SYGVKD. CDR3 sequence (DNA): TGTGCCATCAGTGAAGGGTATGTCGGGGCCAACGTCCTGACTTTC. Its translation: CAISEGYVGANVLTF.

The V call is TRBV6-1, the J call TRBJ1-1; no clear D gene. This CDR3 contains 12 residues. Trimming removed 6 bases from V and 7 bases from J, with 12 bases in between. Germline assignment: CDR1 MNHNS and CDR2 SASEGT. CDR3 in DNA: TGTGCCAGCAGCCTTGACGGCATTGAAGCTTTCTTT. Protein sequence: CASSLDGIEAFF.

The CDR3 DNA sequence: TGTGCCACCAGCAGAGAGGGGCTAGAACGGGAAAAACTGTTTTTT. Its translation: CATSREGLEREKLFF. V usage is TRBV15 and J usage is TRBJ1-4; D possibly corresponds to TRBD1 (5 bases). V lost 0 bases and J lost 8, with 13 bases in between. Germline-derived CDR1 and CDR2 are LNHNV and YYDKDF (reference sequence). The CDR3 has 15 amino acids.

The chain couples TRBV6-5 to TRBJ1-5; D not resolved. Germline V lookup: CDR1 MNHEY, CDR2 SVGAGI. This CDR3 contains 14 residues. With 8 bases removed from V and 2 bases from J, the gap between germline ends came to 13 bases. CDR3: CASGVGFGNQPQHF. CDR3 nucleotide sequence: TGTGCCAGCGGTGTTGGCTTTGGCAATCAGCCCCAGCATTTT.

The genes are TRBV6-5 and TRBJ2-7; a possible D gene is TRBD2 (6 bases). Germline V lookup: CDR1 MNHEY, CDR2 SVGAGI. Trimming left V 0 bases short and J 0 bases short, with 9 bases between. The CDR3 is made up of 15 amino acids. The CDR3, as DNA: TGTGCCAGCAGTTACTCTGGGGGGTCCTCCTACGAGCAGTACTTC. Protein: CASSYSGGSSYEQYF.

This chain connects TRBV3-1 to TRBJ2-2, with D perhaps matching TRBD1 (5 bases). Deletions cut 3 bases from V and 3 bases from J, with 11 bases between. CDR3 length equals 15 residues. Germline V gene data show CDR1 as LGHDT and CDR2 as YNNKEL (reference sequence). The CDR3 bases are TGTGCCAGCAGCCACCGACAGAAATACACCGGGGAGCTGTTTTTT. Translating it yields CASSHRQKYTGELFF.

Written as DNA, the CDR3 is TGCAGTGCTAGAGATGGGCAGAACACCGGGGAGCTGTTTTTT. It specifies CSARDGQNTGELFF. The chain joins TRBV20-1 to TRBJ2-2; D not certain. Trimming shortened V by 0 bases and J by 1 base, and 6 bases separated the two germline ends. The germline gives CDR1 DFQATT, CDR2 SNEGSKA (reference sequence). The length of the CDR3 is 14 residues.

V usage is TRBV9 and J usage is TRBJ2-1; D unresolved. V lost 2 bases to trimming and J lost 0 bases, with 9 bases between them. The length of the CDR3 is 15 residues. Per germline, CDR1 SGDLS and CDR2 YYNGEE. In DNA, the CDR3 is TGTGCCAGCAGCGTCGATCAGAGCTCCTACAATGAGCAGTTCTTC. Its protein is CASSVDQSSYNEQFF.

The table lists this clonotype with a count of one. The rearrangement uses TRBV4-1 and TRBJ1-1, with a tentative D call TRBD1 (5 bases). Germline V gene lookup returns CDR1 MGHRA and CDR2 YSYEKL. Trimming pared 1 base from V and 3 bases from J, leaving 9 bases between. This CDR3 is 14 amino acids long. The DNA of the CDR3 is TGCGCCAGCAGCCAAGTGGGGGATTACACTGAAGCTTTCTTT. Its protein is CASSQVGDYTEAFF.

J is TRBJ2-1 and V is TRBV24-1, with 8 nucleotides matching TRBD1. Germline V gene lookup returns CDR1 KGHDR and CDR2 SFDVKD. The CDR3 has 14 residues. V was clipped by 7 bases and J by 2 bases; unmatched bases: 3. CDR3: CATRAGGPYNEQFF. CDR3 sequence (DNA): TGTGCCACCAGAGCAGGGGGCCCCTACAATGAGCAGTTCTTC.

The rearrangement links TRBV12-3 or TRBV12-4 to TRBJ2-3; D ambiguous. V lost 0 bases and J 4 bases, leaving 2 bases between the germline ends. The CDR3 runs to 12 residues. The CDR3 region has the DNA TGTGCCAGCAGTTTAGCGGCAGATACGCAGTATTTT. It yields the protein CASSLAADTQYF.

The gene calls are TRBV5-6 and TRBJ2-2; no firm D call. The germline CDR1 and CDR2 sequences are SGHDT and YYEEEE. The CDR3 runs 12 residues. V was pared by 2 bases and J by 6 bases, with 5 bases between. The CDR3: CASSFGAGELFF. For the CDR3, the DNA is TGTGCCAGCAGCTTCGGAGCCGGGGAGCTGTTTTTT.